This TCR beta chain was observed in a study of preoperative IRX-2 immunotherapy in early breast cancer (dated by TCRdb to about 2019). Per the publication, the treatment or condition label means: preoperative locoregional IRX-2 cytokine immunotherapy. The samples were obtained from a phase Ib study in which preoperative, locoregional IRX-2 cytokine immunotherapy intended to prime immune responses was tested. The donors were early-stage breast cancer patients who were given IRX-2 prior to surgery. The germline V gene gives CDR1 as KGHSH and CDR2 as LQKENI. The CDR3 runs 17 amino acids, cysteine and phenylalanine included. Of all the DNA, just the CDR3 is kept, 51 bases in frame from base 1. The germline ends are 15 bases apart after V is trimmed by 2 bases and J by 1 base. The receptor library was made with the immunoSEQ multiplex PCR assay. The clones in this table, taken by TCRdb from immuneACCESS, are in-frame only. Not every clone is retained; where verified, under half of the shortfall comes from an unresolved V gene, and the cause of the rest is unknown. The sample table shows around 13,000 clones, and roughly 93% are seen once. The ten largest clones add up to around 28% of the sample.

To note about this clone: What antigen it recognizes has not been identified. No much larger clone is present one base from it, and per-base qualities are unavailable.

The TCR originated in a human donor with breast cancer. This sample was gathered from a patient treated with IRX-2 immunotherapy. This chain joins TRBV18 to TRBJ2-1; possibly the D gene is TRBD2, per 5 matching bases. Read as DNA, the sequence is TGTGCCAGCTCACCATACCCAAGCGGTCTGTCCTACAATGAGCAGTTCTTC. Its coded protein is CASSPYPSGLSYNEQFF.